These 26 T cell receptor beta chains came from one sample sequenced in a study of OX40 agonist ivuxolimab in advanced cancers. Repertoires were generated with immunoSEQ multiplex PCR, while TCRdb's copy carries only in-frame clones and drops some. Of 90,000 to 100,000 clones listed, roughly nine tenths are singletons. Sequenced here: CD4+ or CD8+ T cells sorted from blood, sampled in a trial of the OX40 agonist ivuxolimab. These receptor sequences come from an adult with an advanced solid tumor such as melanoma, head and neck, liver or kidney cancer.

The rearrangement uses TRBV6-6 and TRBJ2-7; the D is unclear. V lost 7 bases, J lost 8 bases, and 24 bases lay in between. The CDR3 has 15 amino acids. Germline loops: CDR1 MNHNY, CDR2 SVGAGI (reference sequence). The chain's CDR3 is CASTEVGLPGVQQYF. CDR3 DNA sequence: TGTGCCAGCACCGAGGTGGGCCTCCCTGGAGTGCAGCAGTACTTC.

The chain uses TRBV6-1 and TRBJ2-1; D is tentatively TRBD1 or TRBD2 (6 bases each). CDR1 and CDR2 (germline): MNHNS, SASEGT. The CDR3 has 15 amino acids. The V and J ends lost 4 bases and 6 bases respectively, with 16 bases between them. CDR3 protein: CASSVWRGARNEQFF. CDR3 coding DNA: TGTGCCAGCAGTGTGTGGAGGGGGGCCCGCAATGAGCAGTTCTTC.

This chain joins TRBV7-9 and TRBJ1-5; D possibly corresponds to TRBD1 (5 bases). CDR1 and CDR2 (germline): SEHNR, FQNEAQ (reference sequence). The CDR3 covers 15 residues. The V end lost 5 bases, the J end lost 0 bases, and 11 bases lay between the germline ends. CDR3 in amino acids: CASSGRGGSNQPQHF. CDR3 DNA sequence: TGTGCCAGCAGCGGACGGGGCGGTAGCAATCAGCCCCAGCATTTT. The full variable domain, completed using reference TRBV7-9 and TRBJ1-5, is DTGVSQNPRHKITKRGQNVTFRCDPISEHNRLYWYRQTLGQGPEFLTYFQNEAQLEKSRLLSDRFSAERPKGSFSTLEIQRTEQGDSAMYLCASSGRGGSNQPQHFGDGTRLSIL.

The chain has TRBV19 and TRBJ2-2; tentatively, D is TRBD2 (6 bases). Per the germline V gene, CDR1 is LNHDA and CDR2 is SQIVND (reference sequence). V gave up 6 bases and J gave up 6 bases, with 17 bases separating them. The CDR3 is made up of 15 amino acids. The CDR3 here is CASSVEGQSPGELFF. The DNA for the CDR3 is TGTGCCAGTAGCGTGGAGGGCCAAAGTCCCGGGGAGCTGTTTTTT.

Here the CDR3 DNA reads TGTGCCAGCAGTTATGACAGGGGCGGGTCACCCCTCCACTTT. Translation gives CASSYDRGGSPLHF. V is TRBV6-6 and J is TRBJ1-6; 8 bases agree with TRBD1. The junction had 5 bases not matched to a gene; V was cut back by 3 bases and J by 10 bases. Germline assignment: CDR1 MNHNY and CDR2 SVGAGI (reference sequence). This CDR3 spans 14 amino acids.

In this sample, this clone turned up once. The rearrangement joins TRBV5-1 to TRBJ2-1; possibly TRBD2 for D (6 bases). The CDR3 is 13 residues long. CDR1 is SGHRS, CDR2 YFSETQ, per germline. The ends were cut back, 4 bases at V and 8 bases at J, with 13 bases in the middle. This chain's CDR3 is CASSPGPSDEQFF. CDR3 DNA: TGCGCCAGCAGCCCTGGACCTAGCGATGAGCAGTTCTTC.

V is TRBV19 and J is TRBJ1-1; D might be TRBD1 (6 bases). This CDR3 has 13 amino acids. The germline V and J ends were trimmed by 10 bases and 2 bases, with 14 bases remaining between them. Germline CDR1 is LNHDA and CDR2 is SQIVND (reference sequence). The CDR3 loop reads CATRRGGNTEAFF. The CDR3 DNA sequence: TGTGCCACCCGTCGAGGGGGAAACACTGAAGCTTTCTTT.

V gene TRBV20-1 combines with J gene TRBJ2-7; D possibly corresponds to TRBD2 (5 bases). This CDR3 is 11 amino acids long. Trimming took 3 bases from V and 7 from J, leaving 10 bases between them. Looked up from germline, CDR1 is DFQATT and CDR2 is SNEGSKA (reference sequence). In DNA form, the CDR3 reads TGCAGTGCTAGCCTACTAGGGGAGCAGTACTTC. Its translation is CSASLLGEQYF.

DNA of the CDR3: TGTGCCAGCAGTCCGAGCGGGAGGGACCTGGAGACCCAGTACTTC. As protein: CASSPSGRDLETQYF. This chain uses TRBV2 with TRBJ2-5; TRBD2 matches 10 bases. The CDR3 has 15 amino acids. Germline V gene data show CDR1 as SNHLY and CDR2 as FYNNEI. V shed 5 bases, J shed 5 bases, and the junction held 8 bases outside the gene matches.

This clone was observed a handful of times. This chain connects TRBV6-5 to TRBJ2-2, with D possibly being TRBD2 (6 bases). CDR1 is MNHEY, CDR2 SVGAGI, per germline. The CDR3 is made up of 13 amino acids. The V end was cut by 5 bases, the J end by 6 bases, with 10 bases between. CDR3 sequence: CASSTGLAGELFF. The CDR3 nucleotides read TGTGCCAGCAGTACGGGACTCGCCGGGGAGCTGTTTTTT.

V is TRBV18 and J is TRBJ1-2, with a weak D call TRBD1 (6 bases). The V gene lost 3 bases and the J gene lost 3 bases, with 17 bases spanning the gap. Germline V gene sequence: CDR1 KGHSH, CDR2 LQKENI. The CDR3 sequence is 16 residues long. This CDR3 reads CASSPDLTGTYYGYTF. The CDR3 bases are TGTGCCAGCTCACCGGATCTGACGGGGACATACTATGGCTACACCTTC. The full variable domain, rest sourced from reference TRBV18 and TRBJ1-2, is NAGVMQNPRHLVRRRGQEARLRCSPMKGHSHVYWYRQLPEEGLKFMVYLQKENIIDESGMPKERFSAEFPKEGPSILRIQQVVRGDSAAYFCASSPDLTGTYYGYTFGSGTRLTVV.

The rearrangement uses TRBV6-5 and TRBJ1-1; D not certain. Germline CDR1 and CDR2: MNHEY and SVGAGI. The V gene lost 2 bases and the J gene lost 0 bases, with 7 bases spanning the gap. This CDR3 spans 14 amino acids. CDR3 in amino acids: CASSYAEMNTEAFF. The CDR3 region has the DNA TGTGCCAGCAGTTACGCCGAAATGAACACTGAAGCTTTCTTT.

The V call is TRBV7-3, the J call TRBJ2-2, with TRBD2 identical over 10 bases. Germline trimming cut 5 bases from V and 6 bases from J; bases unmatched to any gene: 9. This CDR3 is built from 16 residues. In germline, CDR1 is SGHTA, CDR2 FQGTGA. As DNA, the CDR3 is TGTGCCAGCAGCCCGTTCGTAGCGGGAGGCTCCGGGGAGCTGTTTTTT. Encoded protein: CASSPFVAGGSGELFF.

The chain joins TRBV7-3 to TRBJ2-1; possible D gene TRBD2, 5 bases. Trimming removed 6 bases from V and 6 bases from J, with 12 bases in between. CDR1 and CDR2 (germline): SGHTA, FQGTGA. This CDR3 region has 13 residues. In DNA, the CDR3 is TGTGCCAGCAGTGTCGCGGGCTCCAATGAGCAGTTCTTC. Amino acids: CASSVAGSNEQFF.

The rearrangement uses TRBV29-1 and TRBJ2-4, with 7 bases aligning to TRBD2. This CDR3 contains 13 residues. The J segment lost 5 bases and the V segment lost 2 bases, leaving 3 bases of the junction unmatched. The germline V gene encodes CDR1 SQVTM and CDR2 ANQGSEA. This chain's CDR3 is CSVEITSENIQYF. CDR3 sequence (DNA): TGCAGCGTTGAAATTACTAGCGAAAACATTCAGTACTTC.

This chain joins TRBV10-2 and TRBJ1-2; D ambiguous. V was pared by 9 bases and J by 4 bases, with 15 bases between. Germline-derived CDR1 and CDR2 are WSHSY and SAAADI. The CDR3 is 13 amino acids. CDR3 nucleotides: TGCGCCAGTCGCGGGCAGGAGGGCTATGGCTACACCTTC. This sequence encodes CASRGQEGYGYTF.

The rearrangement uses TRBV5-1 and TRBJ2-1; TRBD2 matches 9 bases. This CDR3 is 15 amino acids long. Trimming cost V 0 bases and J 5 bases; bases outside gene matches: 3. Germline V gives CDR1 SGHRS, CDR2 YFSETQ. The CDR3 coding sequence is TGCGCCAGCAGCTTGGCTAGCGGGACCGACAATGAGCAGTTCTTC. Protein sequence: CASSLASGTDNEQFF.

The gene calls are TRBV28 and TRBJ1-5, with 9 nucleotides matching TRBD1. J gave up 7 bases and V 8 bases, and 12 bases lay outside the gene matches. Germline lookup yields CDR1 MDHEN and CDR2 SYDVKM. The CDR3 loop spans 15 amino acids. In DNA form, the CDR3 reads TGTGCCAGCTCTCTTGGGACAGGGTGGAACCAGCCCCAGCATTTT. As protein: CASSLGTGWNQPQHF. Variable domain in full (rest from reference TRBV28 and TRBJ1-5): DVKVTQSSRYLVKRTGEKVFLECVQDMDHENMFWYRQDPGLGLRLIYFSYDVKMKEKGDIPEGYSVSREKKERFSLILESASTNQTSMYLCASSLGTGWNQPQHFGDGTRLSIL.

The V gene is TRBV5-6, the J gene TRBJ1-6; D is undetermined. The germline gives CDR1 SGHDT, CDR2 YYEEEE. The CDR3 contains 16 residues. V shed 1 base and J shed 6 bases, with 14 bases lying between them. CDR3 region: CASSLYSTKANSPLHF. The CDR3 DNA reads TGTGCCAGCAGCTTGTACTCAACAAAAGCTAATTCACCCCTCCACTTT.

This CDR3 reads CASSHIAPTQFF. The CDR3 coding sequence is TGTGCCAGCAGCCATATAGCCCCGACTCAGTTCTTC. The chain links TRBV14 to TRBJ2-1; D remains ambiguous. Germline CDR1 and CDR2: SGHDN and FVKESK. This CDR3 region has 12 residues. V was clipped by 3 bases and J by 13 bases, with 13 bases between them.

In this sample, this clone turned up a few times. The CDR3 region is CASSLEGLSNQPQHF. In DNA form, the CDR3 reads TGCGCCAGCAGCTTGGAAGGGTTGAGCAATCAGCCCCAGCATTTT. The rearrangement uses TRBV5-1 and TRBJ1-5; no definite D call. V gave up 0 bases and J gave up 1 base, with 8 bases separating them. The germline V gene has CDR1 SGHRS and CDR2 YFSETQ. CDR3 size: 15 residues.

This chain uses TRBV9 with TRBJ1-1, with 10 bases aligning to TRBD1. The CDR3 is 15 residues long. The germline CDR1 and CDR2 sequences are SGDLS and YYNGEE. J gave up 0 bases and V 2 bases, and 1 base lay outside the gene matches. CDR3 amino acids: CASSVGTGVNTEAFF. CDR3 DNA: TGTGCCAGCAGCGTGGGGACAGGGGTGAACACTGAAGCTTTCTTT.

CDR3: CASSLTPWETQYF. Here the CDR3 DNA reads TGTGCCAGCAGCTTAACCCCTTGGGAGACCCAGTACTTC. V gene TRBV11-2 combines with J gene TRBJ2-5; D call uncertain. Germline V gives CDR1 SGHAT, CDR2 FQNNGV. This CDR3 region has 13 residues. The V gene lost 2 bases and the J gene lost 5 bases, with 9 bases spanning the gap.

The chain is built from TRBV7-2 and TRBJ2-3; 11 bases fit TRBD2. The CDR3 covers 17 residues. Unmatched junction bases numbered 9, after V lost 2 bases and J lost 5 bases. Germline lookup yields CDR1 SGHTA and CDR2 FQGNSA. CDR3 loop: CASSLTSGGRWVDTQYF. The DNA for the CDR3 is TGTGCCAGCAGCTTAACTAGCGGGGGACGCTGGGTAGATACGCAGTATTTT.

The rearrangement uses TRBV2 and TRBJ2-7, with TRBD2 matching over 12 bases. Germline-derived CDR1 and CDR2 are SNHLY and FYNNEI. The V gene end was trimmed by 3 bases and the J gene end by 4 bases; junction bases not matched to a gene: 7. CDR3 size: 16 residues. In DNA form, the CDR3 reads TGTGCCAGCAGTGACGCTTCGACTAGCGGGAGATACGAGCAGTACTTC. Protein: CASSDASTSGRYEQYF. Combining the CDR3 with reference TRBV2 and TRBJ2-7 gives the whole variable domain EPEVTQTPSHQVTQMGQEVILRCVPISNHLYFYWYRQILGQKVEFLVSFYNNEISEKSEIFDDQFSVERPDGSNFTLKIRSTKLEDSAMYFCASSDASTSGRYEQYFGPGTRLTVT.

The chain combines TRBV28 with TRBJ1-2; unclear D gene. V was clipped by 6 bases and J by 7 bases, with 6 bases between them. Germline V gene data show CDR1 as MDHEN and CDR2 as SYDVKM. The CDR3 sequence is 10 residues long. This chain's CDR3 is CASRRGGYTF. The CDR3 DNA is TGTGCCAGCAGGCGGGGTGGCTACACCTTC.